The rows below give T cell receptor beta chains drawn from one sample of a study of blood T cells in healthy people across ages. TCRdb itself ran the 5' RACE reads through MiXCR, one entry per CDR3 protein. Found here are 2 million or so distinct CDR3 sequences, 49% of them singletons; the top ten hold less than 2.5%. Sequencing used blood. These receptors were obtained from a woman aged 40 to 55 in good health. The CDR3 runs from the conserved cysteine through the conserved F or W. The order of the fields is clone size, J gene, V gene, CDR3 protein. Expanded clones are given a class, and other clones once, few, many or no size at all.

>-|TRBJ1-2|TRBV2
CASPTGAIYGYTF
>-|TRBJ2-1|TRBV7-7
CASSPGSGREETQFF
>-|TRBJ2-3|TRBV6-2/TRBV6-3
CASSPAGGRSDTQYF
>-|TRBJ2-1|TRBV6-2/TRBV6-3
CASSLRLVPISEQFF
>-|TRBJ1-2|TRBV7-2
CASSRARTENYGYTF
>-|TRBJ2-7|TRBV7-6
CASSLDAGQRDSYEQYF
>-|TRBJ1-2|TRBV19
CASSIVVRAAGYTF
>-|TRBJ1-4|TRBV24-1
CATSDLGGKLFF
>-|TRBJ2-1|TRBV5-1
CASSGAMYNEQFF
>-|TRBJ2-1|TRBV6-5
CASSHPGLAGGPYNEQFF
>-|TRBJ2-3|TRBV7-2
CASSTLGHLSTDTQYF
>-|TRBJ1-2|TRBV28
CASSPHTGGFNYGYTF
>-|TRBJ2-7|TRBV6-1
CASSEGGRDGIQYF
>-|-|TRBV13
CASGYPPDRGGEQYF
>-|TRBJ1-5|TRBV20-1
CSAPGTGPSYQPQHF
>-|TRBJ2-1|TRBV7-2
CASSEYKEYNEQFF
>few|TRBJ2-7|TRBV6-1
CASTGGDTYEQYF
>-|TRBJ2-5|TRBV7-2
CASRTGQAEKKTQYF
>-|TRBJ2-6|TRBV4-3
CASSPWTDSSSGANVLTF
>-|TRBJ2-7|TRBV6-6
CASSPTGAGNYEQYF
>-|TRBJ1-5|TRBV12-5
CASAPGRNQPQHF
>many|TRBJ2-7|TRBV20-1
CSARLAGVYEQYF
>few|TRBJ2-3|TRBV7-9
CASSLPIDTQYF
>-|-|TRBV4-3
CASSQEGVGAYEQYF
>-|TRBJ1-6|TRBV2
CASSEGRPGLGSPLHF